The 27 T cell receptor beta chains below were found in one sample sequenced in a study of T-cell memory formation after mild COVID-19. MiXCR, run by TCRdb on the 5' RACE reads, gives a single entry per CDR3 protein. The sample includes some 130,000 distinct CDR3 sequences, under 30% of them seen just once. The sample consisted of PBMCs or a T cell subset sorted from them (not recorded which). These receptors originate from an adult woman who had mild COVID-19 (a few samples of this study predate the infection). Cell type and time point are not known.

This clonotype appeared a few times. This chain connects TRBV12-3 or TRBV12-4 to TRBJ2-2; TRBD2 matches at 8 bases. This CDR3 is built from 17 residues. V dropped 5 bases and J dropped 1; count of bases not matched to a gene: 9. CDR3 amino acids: CASSPRAGEENTGELFF. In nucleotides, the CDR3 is TGTGCCAGCAGTCCCCGAGCGGGAGAGGAGAACACCGGGGAGCTGTTTTTT.

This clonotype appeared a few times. CDR3 sequence (DNA): TGCGCCAGCAGCTCGAGACAGGGGGCCTGGAACACTGAAGCTTTCTTT. Its translation: CASSSRQGAWNTEAFF. The chain uses TRBV5-1 and TRBJ1-1; TRBD1 aligns across 10 bases. The V and J ends lost 3 bases and 1 base, in that order; junction bases with no gene match: 6. Germline V CDR1 and CDR2: SGHRS, YFSETQ. The CDR3 has 16 residues.

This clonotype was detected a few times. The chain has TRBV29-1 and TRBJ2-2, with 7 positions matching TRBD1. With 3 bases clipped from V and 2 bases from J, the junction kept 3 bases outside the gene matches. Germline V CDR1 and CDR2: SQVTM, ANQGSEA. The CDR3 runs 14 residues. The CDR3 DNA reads TGCAGCGTTGAGGCAGGGGGAAACACCGGGGAGCTGTTTTTT. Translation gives CSVEAGGNTGELFF.

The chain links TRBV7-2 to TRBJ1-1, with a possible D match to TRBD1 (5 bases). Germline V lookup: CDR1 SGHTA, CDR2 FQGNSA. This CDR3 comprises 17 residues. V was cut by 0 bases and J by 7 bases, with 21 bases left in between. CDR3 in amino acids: CASSLASVLGATIEAFF. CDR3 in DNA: TGTGCCAGCAGCTTAGCGTCAGTCTTAGGGGCAACAATTGAAGCTTTCTTT.

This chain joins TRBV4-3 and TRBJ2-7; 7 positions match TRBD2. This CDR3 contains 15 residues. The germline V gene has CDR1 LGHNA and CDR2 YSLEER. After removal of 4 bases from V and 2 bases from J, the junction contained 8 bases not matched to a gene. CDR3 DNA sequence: TGCGCCAGCAGCCGGGGGGGAGGGGAGGCCTACGAGCAGTACTTC. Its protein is CASSRGGGEAYEQYF.

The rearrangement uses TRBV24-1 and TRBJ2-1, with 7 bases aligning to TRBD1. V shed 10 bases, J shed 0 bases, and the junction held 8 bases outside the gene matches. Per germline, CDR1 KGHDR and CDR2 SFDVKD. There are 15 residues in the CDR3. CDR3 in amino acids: CATGGSFSSYNEQFF. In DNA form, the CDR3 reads TGTGCCACAGGGGGCTCCTTCAGCTCCTACAATGAGCAGTTCTTC.

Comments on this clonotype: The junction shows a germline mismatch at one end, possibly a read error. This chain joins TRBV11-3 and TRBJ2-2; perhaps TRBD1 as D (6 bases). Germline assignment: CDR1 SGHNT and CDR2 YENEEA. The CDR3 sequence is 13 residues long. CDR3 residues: CASSDRDTGELYF. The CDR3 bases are TGTGCCAGCAGCGATCGGGACACCGGGGAGCTGTATTTT.

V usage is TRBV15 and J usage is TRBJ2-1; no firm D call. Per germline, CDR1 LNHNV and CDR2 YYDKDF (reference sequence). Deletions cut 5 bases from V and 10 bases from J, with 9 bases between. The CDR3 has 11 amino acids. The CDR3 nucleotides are TGTGCCACCAGCCGACTCGGGGAGCAGTTCTTC. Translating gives CATSRLGEQFF.

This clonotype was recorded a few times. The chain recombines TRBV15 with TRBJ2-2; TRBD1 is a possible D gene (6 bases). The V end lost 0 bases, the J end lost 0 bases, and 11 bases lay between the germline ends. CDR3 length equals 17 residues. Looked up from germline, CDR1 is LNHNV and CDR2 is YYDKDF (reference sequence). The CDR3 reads CATSRDRTASNTGELFF. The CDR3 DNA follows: TGTGCCACCAGCAGAGATCGGACAGCTTCGAACACCGGGGAGCTGTTTTTT.

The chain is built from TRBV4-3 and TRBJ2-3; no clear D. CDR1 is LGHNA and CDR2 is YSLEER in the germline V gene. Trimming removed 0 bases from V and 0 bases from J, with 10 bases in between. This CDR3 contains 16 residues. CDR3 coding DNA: TGCGCCAGCAGCCAAGAGCGGTACTCTAGCACAGATACGCAGTATTTT. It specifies CASSQERYSSTDTQYF.

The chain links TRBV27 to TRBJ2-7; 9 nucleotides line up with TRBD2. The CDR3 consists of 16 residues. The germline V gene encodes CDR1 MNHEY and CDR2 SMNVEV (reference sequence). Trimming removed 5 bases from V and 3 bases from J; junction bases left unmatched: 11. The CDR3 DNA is TGTGCCAGCAGTGCAGTAGCGGGGGCCGGACGCTACGAGCAGTACTTC. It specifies CASSAVAGAGRYEQYF.

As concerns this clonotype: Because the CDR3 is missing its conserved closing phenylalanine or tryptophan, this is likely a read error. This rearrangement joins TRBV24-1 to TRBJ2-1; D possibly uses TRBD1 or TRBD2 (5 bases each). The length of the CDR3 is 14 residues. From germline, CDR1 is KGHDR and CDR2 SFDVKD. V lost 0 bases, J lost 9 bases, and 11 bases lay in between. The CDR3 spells CATSDLQAGTEQFS. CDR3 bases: TGTGCCACCAGTGATTTGCAGGCAGGGACTGAGCAGTTCTCC.

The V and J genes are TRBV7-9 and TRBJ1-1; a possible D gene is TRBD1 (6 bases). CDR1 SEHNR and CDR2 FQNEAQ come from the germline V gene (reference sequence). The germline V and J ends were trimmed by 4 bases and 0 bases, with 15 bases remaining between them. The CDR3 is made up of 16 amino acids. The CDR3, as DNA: TGTGCCAGCAGCTCCGACGAGACAGGTATGAACACTGAAGCTTTCTTT. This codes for CASSSDETGMNTEAFF.

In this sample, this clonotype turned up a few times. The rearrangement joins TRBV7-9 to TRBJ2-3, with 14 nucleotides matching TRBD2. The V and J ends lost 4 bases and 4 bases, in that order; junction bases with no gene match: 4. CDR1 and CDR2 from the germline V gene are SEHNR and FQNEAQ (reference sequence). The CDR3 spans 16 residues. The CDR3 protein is CASSWGLAGEPDTQYF. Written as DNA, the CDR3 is TGTGCCAGCAGCTGGGGACTAGCGGGAGAACCAGATACGCAGTATTTT.

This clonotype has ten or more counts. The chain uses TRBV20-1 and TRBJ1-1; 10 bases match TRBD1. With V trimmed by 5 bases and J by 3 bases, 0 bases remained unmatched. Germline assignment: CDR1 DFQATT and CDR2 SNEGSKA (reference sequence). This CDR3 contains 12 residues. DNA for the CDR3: TGCAGTGCTGGACAGGGGGACACTGAAGCTTTCTTT. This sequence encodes CSAGQGDTEAFF.

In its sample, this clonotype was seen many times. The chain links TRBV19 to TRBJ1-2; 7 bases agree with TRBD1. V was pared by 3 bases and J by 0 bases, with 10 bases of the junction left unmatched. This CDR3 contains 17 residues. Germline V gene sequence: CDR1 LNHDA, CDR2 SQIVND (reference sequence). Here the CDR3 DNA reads TGTGCCAGTAGTATGCGGGGGACAGACGCAGCTAACTATGGCTACACCTTC. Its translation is CASSMRGTDAANYGYTF.

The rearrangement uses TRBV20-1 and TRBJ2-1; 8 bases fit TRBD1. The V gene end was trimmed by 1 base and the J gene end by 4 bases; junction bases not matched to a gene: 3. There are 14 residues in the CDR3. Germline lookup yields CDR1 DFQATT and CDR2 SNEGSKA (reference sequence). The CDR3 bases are TGCAGTGCTAGAGGACGGGACAGGTACAATGAGCAGTTCTTC. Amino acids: CSARGRDRYNEQFF.

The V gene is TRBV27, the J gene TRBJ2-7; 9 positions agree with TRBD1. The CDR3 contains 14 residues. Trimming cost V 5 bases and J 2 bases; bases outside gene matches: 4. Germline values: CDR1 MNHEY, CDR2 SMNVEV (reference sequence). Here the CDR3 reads CASSLGTGPYEQYF. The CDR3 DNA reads TGTGCCAGCAGTCTAGGGACAGGGCCCTACGAGCAGTACTTC.

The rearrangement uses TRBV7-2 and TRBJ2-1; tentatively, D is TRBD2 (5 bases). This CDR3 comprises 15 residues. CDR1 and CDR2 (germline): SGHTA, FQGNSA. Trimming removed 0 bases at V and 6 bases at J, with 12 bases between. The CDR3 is CASSLAGGWGNEQFF. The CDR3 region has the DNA TGTGCCAGCAGCTTAGCTGGAGGTTGGGGCAATGAGCAGTTCTTC. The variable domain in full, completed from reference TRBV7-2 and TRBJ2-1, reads GAGVSQSPSNKVTEKGKDVELRCDPISGHTALYWYRQSLGQGLEFLIYFQGNSAPDKSGLPSDRFSAERTGGSVSTLTIQRTQQEDSAVYLCASSLAGGWGNEQFFGPGTRLTVL.

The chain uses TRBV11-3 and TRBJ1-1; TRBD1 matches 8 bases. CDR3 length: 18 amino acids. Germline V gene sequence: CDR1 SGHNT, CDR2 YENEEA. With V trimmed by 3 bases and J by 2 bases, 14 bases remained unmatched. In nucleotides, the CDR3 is TGTGCCAGCAGCTTTTACCCCCAGACAGGGGTCAATAACACTGAAGCTTTCTTT. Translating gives CASSFYPQTGVNNTEAFF.

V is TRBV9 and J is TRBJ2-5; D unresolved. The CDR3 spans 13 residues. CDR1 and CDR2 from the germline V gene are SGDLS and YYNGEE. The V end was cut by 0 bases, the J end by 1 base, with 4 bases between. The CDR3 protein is CASSVDPQETQYF. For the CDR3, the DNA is TGTGCCAGCAGCGTAGACCCCCAAGAGACCCAGTACTTC.

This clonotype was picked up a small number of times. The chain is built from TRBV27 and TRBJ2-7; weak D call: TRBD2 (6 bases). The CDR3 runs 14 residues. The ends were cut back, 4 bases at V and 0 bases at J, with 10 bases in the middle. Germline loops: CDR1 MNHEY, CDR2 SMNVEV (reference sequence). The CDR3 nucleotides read TGTGCCAGCAGTTGGGGGGTTAGCTCCTACGAGCAGTACTTC. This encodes CASSWGVSSYEQYF.

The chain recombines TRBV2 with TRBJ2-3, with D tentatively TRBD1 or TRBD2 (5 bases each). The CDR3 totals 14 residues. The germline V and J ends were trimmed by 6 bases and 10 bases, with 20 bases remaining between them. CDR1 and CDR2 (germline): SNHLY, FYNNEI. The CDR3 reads CASRKTSLRGAQYF. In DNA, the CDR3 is TGTGCCAGCAGGAAAACGAGCCTCCGGGGCGCGCAGTATTTT.

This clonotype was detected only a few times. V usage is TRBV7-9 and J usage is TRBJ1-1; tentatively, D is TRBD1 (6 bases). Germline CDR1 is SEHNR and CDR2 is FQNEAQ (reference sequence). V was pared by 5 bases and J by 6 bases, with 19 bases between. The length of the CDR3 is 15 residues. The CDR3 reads CASSLPPGRGSEAFF. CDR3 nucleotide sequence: TGTGCCAGCAGCCTACCTCCGGGAAGGGGGTCTGAAGCTTTCTTT.

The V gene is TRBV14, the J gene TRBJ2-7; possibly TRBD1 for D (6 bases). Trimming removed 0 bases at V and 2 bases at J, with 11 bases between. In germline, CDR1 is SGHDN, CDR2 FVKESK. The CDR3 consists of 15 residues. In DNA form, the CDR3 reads TGTGCCAGCAGCCAAGAAACTGGACAGCCCTACGAGCAGTACTTC. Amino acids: CASSQETGQPYEQYF.

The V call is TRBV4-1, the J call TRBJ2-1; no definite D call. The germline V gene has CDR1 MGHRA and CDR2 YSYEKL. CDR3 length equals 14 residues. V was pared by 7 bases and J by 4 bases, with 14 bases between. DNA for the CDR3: TGCGCCAGCACCCCTGGTGCTAATTACAATGAGCAGTTCTTC. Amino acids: CASTPGANYNEQFF.

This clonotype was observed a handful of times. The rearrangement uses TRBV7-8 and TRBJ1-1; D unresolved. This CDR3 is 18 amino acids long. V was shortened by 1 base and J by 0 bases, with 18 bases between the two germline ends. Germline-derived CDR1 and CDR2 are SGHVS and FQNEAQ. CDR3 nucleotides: TGTGCCAGCAGCTTAGTTGGTTCCTATTTAAACATGAACACTGAAGCTTTCTTT. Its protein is CASSLVGSYLNMNTEAFF.